The text below deals with one T cell receptor (beta chain). Its antigen remains unknown. The sample is drawn from a study of cytomegalovirus exposure and HLA in healthy donors. The study's findings and limits: A later analysis linked a missense variant in DCLRE1C to the trimming of TCR beta V and J genes. Most TCR beta V segments were productive about 90% or about 30% of the time in an earlier analysis.

The study ran its PCR with 60 Vbeta and 13 Jbeta primers. Method: immunoSEQ multiplex PCR; TCRdb's copy keeps in-frame clones and lacks some. The sample has approximately 170,000 clones, less than 85% seen once. Everyone who donated was a healthy bone marrow donor. The CDR3 length is 14 residues. The ends were cut back, 2 bases at V and 4 bases at J, with 13 bases in the middle. Germline values: CDR1 SGHKS, CDR2 YYEKEE (reference sequence). This chain joins TRBV5-5 and TRBJ2-7, with D possibly TRBD1 on 5 matching bases. This clonotype originated in a male donor in good health and CMV-seronegative. Source material: PBMCs. Here the CDR3 DNA reads TGTGCCAGCAGCTTTCAGGGTAGTTTGTACGAGCAGTACTTC. Its translation: CASSFQGSLYEQYF.